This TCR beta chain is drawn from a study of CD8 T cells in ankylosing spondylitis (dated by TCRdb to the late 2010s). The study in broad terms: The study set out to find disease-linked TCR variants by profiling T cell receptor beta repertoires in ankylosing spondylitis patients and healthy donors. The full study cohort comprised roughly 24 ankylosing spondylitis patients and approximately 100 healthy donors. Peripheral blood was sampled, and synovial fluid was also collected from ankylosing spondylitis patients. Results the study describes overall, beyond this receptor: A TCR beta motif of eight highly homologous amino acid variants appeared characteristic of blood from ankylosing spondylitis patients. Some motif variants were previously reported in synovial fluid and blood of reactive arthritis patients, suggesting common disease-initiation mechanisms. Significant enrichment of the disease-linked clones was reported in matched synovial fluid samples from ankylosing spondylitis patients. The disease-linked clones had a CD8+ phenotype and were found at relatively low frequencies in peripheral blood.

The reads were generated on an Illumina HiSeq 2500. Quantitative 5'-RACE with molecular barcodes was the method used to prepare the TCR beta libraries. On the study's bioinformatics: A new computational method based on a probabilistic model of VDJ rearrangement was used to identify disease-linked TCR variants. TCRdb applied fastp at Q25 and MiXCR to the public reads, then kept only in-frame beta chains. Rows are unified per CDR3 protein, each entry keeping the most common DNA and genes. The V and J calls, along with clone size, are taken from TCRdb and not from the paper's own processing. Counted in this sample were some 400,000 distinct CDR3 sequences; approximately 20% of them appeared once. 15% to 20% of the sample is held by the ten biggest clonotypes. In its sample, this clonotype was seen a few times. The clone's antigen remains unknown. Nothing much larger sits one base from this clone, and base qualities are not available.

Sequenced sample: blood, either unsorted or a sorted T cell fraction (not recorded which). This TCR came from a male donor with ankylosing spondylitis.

Here is the DNA: TGTGCCAGCAGCAAAAGACCCCGGACTAGCGGGAGCCTACCCTCCGATGAGCAGTTCTTC. Protein translation: CASSKRPRTSGSLPSDEQFF. In this chain, TRBV21-1 is recombined with TRBJ2-1; the table's TRBD2 call for D was not verified on the DNA. TRBV21-1 is a documented pseudogene. Measured from the cysteine to the phenylalanine, the CDR3 is 20 residues long. The sequence is cut down to CDR3 DNA, 60 bases in frame from base 1.